These 3 T cell receptor beta chains were all obtained from the same sample, sequenced in a study of CD8 T cells in Susac syndrome (dated by TCRdb to 2018 to 2020). Library construction relied on the immunoSEQ multiplex PCR assay. RNA was extracted with the RNeasy kit and about 0.45 to 1 ug was reverse transcribed using random hexamers. The public reads were reanalyzed by TCRdb: fastp trimming at Q25, MiXCR alignment, in-frame beta chains only. Entries are consolidated by CDR3 protein sequence, retaining the most common genes and DNA. The sample table holds around 200,000 distinct CDR3 sequences, of which roughly 94% were seen once. Clones ranked in the top ten supply around 0.076% of the sample. Input material: CD4+ T cells from PBMCs. These receptors originate from a human donor with multiple sclerosis.

The J gene is TRBJ2-1, the V gene TRBV3-1, with 8 bases aligning to TRBD1. The germline V gene has CDR1 LGHDT and CDR2 YNNKEL (reference sequence). Trimming at V came to 5 bases and at J to 7 bases, leaving 7 bases not matched to a gene. The CDR3 covers 14 residues. CDR3 DNA: TGTGCCAGCAGCTTCCGGACAGGGTGGAATGAGCAGTTCTTC. It codes for CASSFRTGWNEQFF.

The chain carries TRBV15 and TRBJ1-6; no clear D gene. Per the germline V gene, CDR1 is LNHNV and CDR2 is YYDKDF (reference sequence). The CDR3 has 13 residues. The V gene lost 0 bases and the J gene lost 7 bases, with 4 bases spanning the gap. This CDR3 reads CATSREVNSPLHF. CDR3 DNA: TGTGCCACCAGCAGAGAAGTAAATTCACCCCTCCACTTT.

The chain couples TRBV3-1 to TRBJ2-7; 10 positions match TRBD1. The CDR3 is made up of 13 amino acids. Germline CDR1 and CDR2: LGHDT and YNNKEL (reference sequence). J lost 5 bases, V lost 5 bases, and 3 bases had no gene match. The CDR3 DNA reads as TGTGCCAGCAGCACGGACAGGGGGAACGAGCAGTACTTC. Its protein is CASSTDRGNEQYF.